This TCR beta chain was documented in a study of blood T cell repertoires in COVID-19. Study information: Some COVID-19 samples were acute and others convalescent; all came from the United States, Italy and Spain. From T cells, B-cell-depleted T cells, or PBMCs came the material, which was cDNA or gDNA.

One Seattle source followed patients from active infection through their disease course. This CDR3 comprises 13 residues. Germline loops: CDR1 SQVTM, CDR2 ANQGSEA. Trimming removed 4 bases from V and 1 base from J, with 8 bases in between. In the original processing: Nucleated cell number was recorded as an estimate derived from reference gene primer amplification. Profiled with immunoSEQ multiplex PCR; TCRdb holds only in-frame clones, not every one. D and trimming come from the DNA, and the V and J calls and clone size come from that table. The sample lists some 450,000 clones; approximately 90% were seen once.

V is TRBV29-1 and J is TRBJ1-5; D is unclear. The specimen was peripheral blood. The source of this sequence is a woman in her forties or fifties with COVID-19, enrolled during active disease. The CDR3, as DNA: TGCAGCGTTGGTTCGGGGAGCAATCAGCCCCAGCATTTT. This encodes CSVGSGSNQPQHF.